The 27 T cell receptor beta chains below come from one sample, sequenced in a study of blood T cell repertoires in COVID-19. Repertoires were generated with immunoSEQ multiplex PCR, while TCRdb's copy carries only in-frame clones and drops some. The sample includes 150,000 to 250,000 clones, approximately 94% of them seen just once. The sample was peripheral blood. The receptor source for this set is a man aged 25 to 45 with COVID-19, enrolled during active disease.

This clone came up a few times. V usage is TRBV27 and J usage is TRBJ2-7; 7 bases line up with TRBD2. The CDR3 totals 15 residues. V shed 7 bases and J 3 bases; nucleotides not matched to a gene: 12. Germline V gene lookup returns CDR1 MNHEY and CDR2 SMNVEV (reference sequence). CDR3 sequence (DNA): TGTGCCAGCACCCCCTCCGGGACTATAAACTACGAGCAGTACTTC. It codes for CASTPSGTINYEQYF.

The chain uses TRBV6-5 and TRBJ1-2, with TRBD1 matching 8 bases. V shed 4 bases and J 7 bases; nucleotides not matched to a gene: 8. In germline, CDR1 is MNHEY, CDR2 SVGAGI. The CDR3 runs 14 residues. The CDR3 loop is CASSSHGQGGGYTF. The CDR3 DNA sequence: TGTGCCAGCAGTTCCCATGGACAGGGTGGTGGCTACACCTTC.

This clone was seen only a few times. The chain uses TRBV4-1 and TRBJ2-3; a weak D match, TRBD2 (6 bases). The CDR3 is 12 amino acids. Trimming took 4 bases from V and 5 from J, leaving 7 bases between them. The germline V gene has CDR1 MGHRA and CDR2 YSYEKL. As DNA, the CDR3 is TGCGCCAGCAGCCCGGGGGAAGATACGCAGTATTTT. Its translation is CASSPGEDTQYF.

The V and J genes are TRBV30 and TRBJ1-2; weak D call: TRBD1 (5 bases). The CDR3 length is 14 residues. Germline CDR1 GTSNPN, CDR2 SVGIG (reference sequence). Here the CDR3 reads CASEGGDINYGYTF. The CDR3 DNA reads TGTGCTTCGGAAGGAGGGGATATCAACTATGGCTACACCTTC.

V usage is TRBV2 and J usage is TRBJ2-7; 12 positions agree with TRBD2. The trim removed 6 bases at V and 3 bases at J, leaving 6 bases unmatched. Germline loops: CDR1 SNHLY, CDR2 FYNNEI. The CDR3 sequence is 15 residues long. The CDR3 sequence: CASSPTSGGIYEQYF. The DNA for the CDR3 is TGTGCCAGCAGCCCTACTAGCGGGGGGATCTACGAGCAGTACTTC.

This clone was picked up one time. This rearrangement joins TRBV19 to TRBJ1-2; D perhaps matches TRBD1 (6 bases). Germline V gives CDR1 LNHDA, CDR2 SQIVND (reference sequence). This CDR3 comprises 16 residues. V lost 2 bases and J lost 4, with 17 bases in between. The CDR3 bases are TGTGCCAGTAGTATAAATTCGGCAGGGGTCCCCTATGGCTACACCTTC. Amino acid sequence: CASSINSAGVPYGYTF. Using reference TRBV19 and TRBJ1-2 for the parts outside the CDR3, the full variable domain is DGGITQSPKYLFRKEGQNVTLSCEQNLNHDAMYWYRQDPGQGLRLIYYSQIVNDFQKGDIAEGYSVSREKKESFPLTVTSAQKNPTAFYLCASSINSAGVPYGYTFGSGTRLTVV.

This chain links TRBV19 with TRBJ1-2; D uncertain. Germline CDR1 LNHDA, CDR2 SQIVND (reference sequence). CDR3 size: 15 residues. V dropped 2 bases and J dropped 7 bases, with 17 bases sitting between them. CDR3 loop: CASSIHEELFLGYTF. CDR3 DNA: TGTGCCAGTAGTATACACGAGGAGTTGTTTCTTGGCTACACCTTC.

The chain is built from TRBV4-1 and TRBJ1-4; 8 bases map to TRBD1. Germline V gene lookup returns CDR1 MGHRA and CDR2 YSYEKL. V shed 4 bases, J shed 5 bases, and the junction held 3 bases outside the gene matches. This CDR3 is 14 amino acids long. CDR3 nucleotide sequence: TGCGCCAGCAGCCCGGGACAGGTAAATGAAAAACTGTTTTTT. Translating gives CASSPGQVNEKLFF.

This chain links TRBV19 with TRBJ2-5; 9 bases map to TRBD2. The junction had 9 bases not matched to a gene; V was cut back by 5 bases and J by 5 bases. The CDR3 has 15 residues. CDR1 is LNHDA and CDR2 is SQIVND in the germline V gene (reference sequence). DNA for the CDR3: TGTGCCAGTAGTGAGGCGGGGGGGCCCCGGGAGACCCAGTACTTC. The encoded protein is CASSEAGGPRETQYF.

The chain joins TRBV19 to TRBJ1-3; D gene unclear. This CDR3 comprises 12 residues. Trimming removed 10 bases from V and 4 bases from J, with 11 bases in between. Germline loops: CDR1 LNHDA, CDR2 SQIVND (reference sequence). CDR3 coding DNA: TGTGCCACAGGAACTGCAGGAAACACCATATATTTT. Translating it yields CATGTAGNTIYF.

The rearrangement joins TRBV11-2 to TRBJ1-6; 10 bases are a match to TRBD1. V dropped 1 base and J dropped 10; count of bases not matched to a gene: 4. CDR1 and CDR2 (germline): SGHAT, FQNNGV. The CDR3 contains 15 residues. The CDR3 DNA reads TGTGCCAGCAGCTTAGGGGGACAGGGGCAATCACCCCTCCACTTT. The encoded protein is CASSLGGQGQSPLHF.

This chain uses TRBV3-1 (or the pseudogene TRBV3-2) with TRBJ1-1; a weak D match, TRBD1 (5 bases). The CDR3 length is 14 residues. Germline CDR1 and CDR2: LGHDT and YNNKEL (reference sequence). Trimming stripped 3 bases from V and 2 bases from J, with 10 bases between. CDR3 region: CASSQMGGNTEAFF. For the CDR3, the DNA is TGTGCCAGCAGCCAGATGGGGGGAAACACTGAAGCTTTCTTT.

The CDR3, as DNA: TGCGCCAGCAGTATCCCCGGAGGAAACACTGAAGCTTTCTTT. This encodes CASSIPGGNTEAFF. This sequence joins TRBV4-1 and TRBJ1-1; D call uncertain. Germline lookup yields CDR1 MGHRA and CDR2 YSYEKL. The CDR3 runs 14 residues. Trimming pared 6 bases from V and 2 bases from J, leaving 13 bases between.

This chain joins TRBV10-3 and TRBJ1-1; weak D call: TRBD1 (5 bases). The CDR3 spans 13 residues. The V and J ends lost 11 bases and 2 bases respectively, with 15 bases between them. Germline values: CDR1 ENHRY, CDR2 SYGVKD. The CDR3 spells CAVLGLGNTEAFF. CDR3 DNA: TGTGCCGTATTGGGACTTGGAAACACTGAAGCTTTCTTT.

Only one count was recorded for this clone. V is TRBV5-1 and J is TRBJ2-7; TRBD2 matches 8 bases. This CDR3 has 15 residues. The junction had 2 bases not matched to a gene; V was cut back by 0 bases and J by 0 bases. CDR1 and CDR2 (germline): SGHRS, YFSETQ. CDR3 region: CASSLGLASSYEQYF. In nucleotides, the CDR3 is TGCGCCAGCAGCTTGGGACTAGCGAGCTCCTACGAGCAGTACTTC. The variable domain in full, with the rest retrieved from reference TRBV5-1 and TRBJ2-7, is KAGVTQTPRYLIKTRGQQVTLSCSPISGHRSVSWYQQTPGQGLQFLFEYFSETQRNKGNFPGRFSGRQFSNSRSEMNVSTLELGDSALYLCASSLGLASSYEQYFGPGTRLTVT.

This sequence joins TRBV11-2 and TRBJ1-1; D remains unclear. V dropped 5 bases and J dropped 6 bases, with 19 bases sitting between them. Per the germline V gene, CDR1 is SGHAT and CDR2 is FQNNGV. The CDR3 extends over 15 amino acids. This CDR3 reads CASSPLRRLSPEAFF. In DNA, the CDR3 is TGTGCCAGCAGCCCCTTGAGGCGACTTTCCCCTGAAGCTTTCTTT.

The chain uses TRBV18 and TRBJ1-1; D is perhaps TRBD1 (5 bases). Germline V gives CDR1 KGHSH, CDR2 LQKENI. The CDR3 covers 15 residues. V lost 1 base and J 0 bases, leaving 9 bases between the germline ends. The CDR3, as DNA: TGTGCCAGCTCACCACGGACAACTGTGAACACTGAAGCTTTCTTT. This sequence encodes CASSPRTTVNTEAFF.

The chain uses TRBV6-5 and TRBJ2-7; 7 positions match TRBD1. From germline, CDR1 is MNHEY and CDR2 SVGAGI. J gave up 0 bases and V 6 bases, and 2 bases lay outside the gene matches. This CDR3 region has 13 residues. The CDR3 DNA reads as TGTGCCAGCAGGACAGGGAGCTCCTACGAGCAGTACTTC. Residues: CASRTGSSYEQYF.

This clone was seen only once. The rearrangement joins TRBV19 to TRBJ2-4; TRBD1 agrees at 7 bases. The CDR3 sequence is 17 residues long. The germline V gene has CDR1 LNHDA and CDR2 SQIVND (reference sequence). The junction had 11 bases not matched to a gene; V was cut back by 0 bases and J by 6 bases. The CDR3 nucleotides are TGTGCCAGTAGTATAGATTACTGGCAGGGGGTCGGAAACATTCAGTACTTC. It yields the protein CASSIDYWQGVGNIQYF. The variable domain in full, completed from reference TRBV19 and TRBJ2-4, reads DGGITQSPKYLFRKEGQNVTLSCEQNLNHDAMYWYRQDPGQGLRLIYYSQIVNDFQKGDIAEGYSVSREKKESFPLTVTSAQKNPTAFYLCASSIDYWQGVGNIQYFGAGTRLSVL.

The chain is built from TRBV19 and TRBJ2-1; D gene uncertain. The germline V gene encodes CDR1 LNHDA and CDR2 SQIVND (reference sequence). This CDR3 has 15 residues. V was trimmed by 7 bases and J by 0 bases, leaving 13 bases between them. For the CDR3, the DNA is TGTGCCAGTACCCCAGAATTCGTCTCCTACAATGAGCAGTTCTTC. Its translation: CASTPEFVSYNEQFF.

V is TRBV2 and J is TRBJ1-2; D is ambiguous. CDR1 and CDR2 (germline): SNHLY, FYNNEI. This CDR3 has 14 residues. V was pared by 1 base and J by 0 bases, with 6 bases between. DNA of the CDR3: TGTGCCAGCAGTGAAGGCACAGCTAACTATGGCTACACCTTC. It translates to CASSEGTANYGYTF.

CDR3 sequence: CAISGRGNYGYTF. The DNA of the CDR3 is TGTGCCATCAGTGGTCGGGGAAACTATGGCTACACCTTC. The gene calls are TRBV10-3 and TRBJ1-2; D remains unclear. V lost 4 bases and J 2 bases, leaving 8 bases between the germline ends. Germline values: CDR1 ENHRY, CDR2 SYGVKD. The CDR3 is made up of 13 amino acids.

CDR3 sequence (DNA): TGTGCCAGCAGCGTAGGCCGAGACTATGGCTACACCTTC. Amino acid sequence: CASSVGRDYGYTF. This sequence joins TRBV9 and TRBJ1-2; D unresolved. Trimming pared 0 bases from V and 3 bases from J, leaving 6 bases between. The CDR3 loop spans 13 amino acids. The germline V gene encodes CDR1 SGDLS and CDR2 YYNGEE.

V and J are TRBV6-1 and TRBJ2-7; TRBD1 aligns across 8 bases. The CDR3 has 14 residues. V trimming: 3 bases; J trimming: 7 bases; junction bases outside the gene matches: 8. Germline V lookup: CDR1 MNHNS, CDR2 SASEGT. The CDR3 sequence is CASSDPTGVWEQYF. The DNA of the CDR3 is TGTGCCAGCAGTGACCCGACAGGGGTCTGGGAGCAGTACTTC.

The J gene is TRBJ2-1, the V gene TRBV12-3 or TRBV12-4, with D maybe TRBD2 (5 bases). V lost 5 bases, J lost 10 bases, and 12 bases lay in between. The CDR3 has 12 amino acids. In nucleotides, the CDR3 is TGTGCCAGCAGTATCCCCCCGGGGGAGCAGTTCTTC. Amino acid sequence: CASSIPPGEQFF.

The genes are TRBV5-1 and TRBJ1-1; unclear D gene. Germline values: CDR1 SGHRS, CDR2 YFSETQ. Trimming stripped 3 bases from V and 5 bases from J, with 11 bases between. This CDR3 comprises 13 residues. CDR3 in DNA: TGCGCCAGCAGCTCGGGGATGGAGACTGAAGCTTTCTTT. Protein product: CASSSGMETEAFF.

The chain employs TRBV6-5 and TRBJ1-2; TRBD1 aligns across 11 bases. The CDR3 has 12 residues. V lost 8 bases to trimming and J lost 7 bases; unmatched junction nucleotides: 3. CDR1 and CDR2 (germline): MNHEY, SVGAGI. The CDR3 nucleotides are TGTGCCAGCGGACAGGGGGCCAGTGGCTACACCTTC. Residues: CASGQGASGYTF.